This T cell receptor beta chain was sequenced for a study of long-term antiretroviral therapy in people with HIV. Whole-study results and caveats: ART-treated samples gained diversity yet remained below transplant donor controls. HIV repertoires showed narrower CDR3 length ranges than controls.

One or more pre-ART and two or more post-ART PBMC samples were available from each donor. This CDR3 region has 12 residues. Trimming shortened V by 3 bases and J by 8 bases, and 11 bases separated the two germline ends. The germline V gene has CDR1 SGHRS and CDR2 YFSETQ. Turning to this clone: Its antigen is currently unknown.

A v3.0 immunoSEQ assay was performed at survey level. Libraries were prepared by immunoSEQ multiplex PCR; TCRdb keeps only in-frame clonotypes and omits some of them. In the table there are 25,000 to 30,000 clones, about three quarters of which are singletons. The sequencing here drew on unsorted PBMCs, taken 1.5 years before starting antiretroviral therapy. The rearrangement links TRBV5-1 to TRBJ1-2; D not certain. The source is a man between 18 and 29 years old with HIV. The CDR3 DNA follows: TGCGCCAGCAGCTCTACAGTCTTGGGCTACACCTTC. This gives the protein CASSSTVLGYTF.